The rows below give T cell receptor beta chains drawn from one sample of a study of cytomegalovirus exposure and HLA in healthy donors. Produced via immunoSEQ multiplex PCR; TCRdb's table is partial and in-frame only. The sample records 95,000 to 100,000 clones, about 78% being singletons. Sequenced: PBMCs. These receptors were obtained from a man aged 35-49 years in good health and CMV-seronegative. Both conserved end residues are part of each CDR3. D genes are given only for firm matches. Not all rows give a size; the values are once, few, many and, for expanded clones, a class.

>TRBV6-5|14|TRBJ2-7|TRBD1|once
TGTGCCAGCAGTCGGACAGGGGTAAGGAACGAGCAGTACTTC
CASSRTGVRNEQYF
>TRBV5-6|14|TRBJ2-7|TRBD1|-
TGTGCCAGCAGCTGGGGACAGGGGATCTACGAGCAGTACTTC
CASSWGQGIYEQYF
>TRBV11-1|16|TRBJ2-7|-|-
TGTGCCAGCAGCTCGACAGGAGGCGGGAGCAGCTCCGAGCAGTACTTC
CASSSTGGGSSSEQYF
>TRBV27|15|TRBJ2-3|TRBD2|-
TGTGCCACAGGATGGAGCGGGAGTCCGACAGATACGCAGTATTTT
CATGWSGSPTDTQYF
>TRBV19|19|TRBJ1-5|TRBD1|-
TGTGCCAGTAGTTCGTCGAGGACAGGGGGCTCATATGGCAATCAGCCCCAGCATTTT
CASSSSRTGGSYGNQPQHF
>TRBV29-1|13|TRBJ2-4|-|-
TGCAGCGTTGTCCCCGATACCGGAAACATTCAGTACTTC
CSVVPDTGNIQYF
>TRBV2|15|TRBJ2-1|TRBD2|few
TGTGCCAGCAGTGCGACTAGCGGGAGGTGGGATGAGCAGTTCTTC
CASSATSGRWDEQFF
>TRBV4-1|16|TRBJ2-7|-|once
TGCGCCAGCAGCCAAGGACCCCAACCAGGGCCCTACGAGCAGTACTTC
CASSQGPQPGPYEQYF
>TRBV6-6|16|TRBJ1-2|TRBD1|-
TGTGCCAGCAGTTACTTCGGGACAGGGGGCCACTATGGCTACACCTTC
CASSYFGTGGHYGYTF
>TRBV14|16|TRBJ2-7|TRBD1|once
TGTGCCAGCAGCCATCCACTTGGGGACAGGGGGCGCGAGCAGTACTTC
CASSHPLGDRGREQYF
>TRBV21-1|22|TRBJ2-7|-|-
TGTGCCAGCAGCAAAGAGCCCTTGCCTAACTCTTTATCGGGACAGGGGGGCGACGAGCAGTACTTC
CASSKEPLPNSLSGQGGDEQYF
>TRBV11-2|15|TRBJ2-7|TRBD2|few
TGTGCCAGCAGCTTAGTAGCGGGACCATCCTACGAGCAGTACTTC
CASSLVAGPSYEQYF
>TRBV5-1|12|TRBJ2-7|TRBD2|-
TGCGCCAGCAAAGCGGGGGGCTACGAGCAGTACTTC
CASKAGGYEQYF
>TRBV27|15|TRBJ2-5|TRBD1|-
TGTGCCAGCAGTTCACCCAGGGGGTCCCAAGAGACCCAGTACTTC
CASSSPRGSQETQYF
>TRBV30|11|TRBJ1-1|TRBD1|-
TGTGCCTGGAGTTCAGGGGGGTGGGCTTTCTTT
CAWSSGGWAFF
>TRBV5-1|16|TRBJ2-7|TRBD2|-
TGCGCCAGCAGCAGGGGGACTAGCGGGATCGAGTACGAGCAGTACTTC
CASSRGTSGIEYEQYF
>TRBV10-3|15|TRBJ1-5|TRBD1|-
TGTGCCATCAGTGAATCTGGGACAGTCAATCAGCCCCAGCATTTT
CAISESGTVNQPQHF
>TRBV19|15|TRBJ2-7|-|-
TGTGCCAGTAGTATAGGAGGGGGGGACCCCTACGAGCAGTACTTC
CASSIGGGDPYEQYF
>TRBV6-5|14|TRBJ2-5|TRBD1|-
TGTGCCAGCAGTTACACAGGGGGCGGGGAGACAAAGTACTTC
CASSYTGGGETKYF
>TRBV25-1|15|TRBJ1-5|-|few
TGTGCCAGCAGTGAATCAGGGGCCCCCAATCAGCCCCAGCATTTT
CASSESGAPNQPQHF
>TRBV6-1|14|TRBJ2-7|TRBD1|few
TGTGCCAGCAGGACAGGGTTTGCCACCTACGAGCAGTACTTC
CASRTGFATYEQYF
>TRBV18|17|TRBJ2-7|TRBD2|-
TGTGCCAGCTCACCCCAGGGACTACCCCAGGGAACCTACGAGCAGTACTTC
CASSPQGLPQGTYEQYF
>TRBV28|14|TRBJ1-4|-|-
TGTGCCAGCGCCTTACAGGGTTCCAATGAAAAACTGTTTTTT
CASALQGSNEKLFF
>TRBV7-9|15|TRBJ2-3|-|-
TGTGCCAGCAGCTTAGACGGGAGTCCGACAGATACGCAGTATTTT
CASSLDGSPTDTQYF